This T cell receptor beta chain was profiled in a study of beta chain features in type 1 diabetes. Study conclusions and caveats: Type 1 diabetes patients had moderately but significantly shorter TCRB CDR3s in all four CD4+ subsets. cDNA-based sequencing might over-represent cells highly expressing TCR.

All of the isolated RNA was reverse transcribed, so expressed TCRB transcripts were sequenced. Repertoires were generated with immunoSEQ multiplex PCR, while TCRdb's copy carries only in-frame clones and drops some. This sample has more than 250,000 clones, with 20% found just once. CDR3 length equals 16 residues. With 6 bases clipped from V and 0 bases from J, the junction kept 7 bases outside the gene matches. Germline V CDR1 and CDR2: MDHEN, SYDVKM. Via CD45RO/CCR7/CD25/CD127/CD95/CD27, cells of the CD4+ naive, central memory, regulatory and stem cell-like memory subsets were sorted. Worth noting for this clone: The antigen is unknown.

Source material: naive CD4+ T cells from blood. The TCR was taken from a woman aged 40 to 55 with type 1 diabetes. The V gene is TRBV28, the J gene TRBJ1-5; 8 bases match TRBD1. CDR3 protein: CASSTGQVYSNQPQHF. CDR3 coding DNA: TGTGCCAGCAGCACGGGACAGGTATATAGCAATCAGCCCCAGCATTTT.